This TCR beta chain originates from a study of blood T cell repertoires in COVID-19. Study information: PBMCs, B-cell-depleted T cells, or T cells provided the cDNA or gDNA that made up the material.

As processed by the authors: Reference gene primer amplification yielded estimated nucleated cell counts. This table comes from immunoSEQ multiplex PCR, and its TCRdb copy is limited to in-frame clones, with some not included. That table gives V, J and clone size, and the DNA gave D and trimming. The sample records 95,000 to 100,000 clones, over 75% being singletons. The germline V gene encodes CDR1 KGHSH and CDR2 LQKENI. V was cut by 3 bases and J by 1 base, with 6 bases left in between. There are 13 residues in the CDR3. V is TRBV18 and J is TRBJ1-1; possibly TRBD1 for D (6 bases). This sequence was found in a woman between 25 and 40 years old with acute or convalescent COVID-19. The material sequenced was peripheral blood. CDR3 in amino acids: CASSPTGNTEAFF. As DNA, the CDR3 is TGTGCCAGCTCACCGACAGGGAACACTGAAGCTTTCTTT.